This paragraph reports one T cell receptor (beta chain). This entry comes from a study of cytomegalovirus exposure and HLA in healthy donors. With 60 Vbeta and 13 Jbeta primers, the PCR was carried out. Clones were read by immunoSEQ multiplex PCR, and TCRdb kept only the in-frame ones, dropping some. The repertoire holds 150,000 to 200,000 clones, with over 80% as singletons. In germline, CDR1 is SGHRS, CDR2 YFSETQ. After removal of 0 bases from V and 5 bases from J, the junction contained 5 bases not matched to a gene. This CDR3 spans 15 amino acids. The rearrangement links TRBV5-1 to TRBJ2-7; 10 bases match TRBD2. The sequence was obtained from a boy between 2 and 10 years old in good health and CMV-seronegative. Sequenced input: PBMCs. CDR3 in amino acids: CASSLVGTSDDEQYF. The CDR3 DNA follows: TGCGCCAGCAGCTTGGTGGGGACTAGCGACGACGAGCAGTACTTC. The full variable domain, with the rest looked up from reference TRBV5-1 and TRBJ2-7, is KAGVTQTPRYLIKTRGQQVTLSCSPISGHRSVSWYQQTPGQGLQFLFEYFSETQRNKGNFPGRFSGRQFSNSRSEMNVSTLELGDSALYLCASSLVGTSDDEQYFGPGTRLTVT.